A selection of T cell receptor beta chains follows, all from one sample in a study. TCRdb recomputed calls from the 5' RACE reads with MiXCR, one row per CDR3 protein. The table shows roughly 10,000 distinct CDR3 sequences, with approximately 26% occurring only once. What was sequenced was Tregs sorted from a lymph node. The origin of the receptors is a female donor with breast cancer. Both conserved end residues are part of each CDR3. The order of the fields is CDR3 DNA, CDR3 protein, J gene, D gene, V gene, clone size. The D gene is left open where the match is weak. Part of the rows lack a size; the others show once, few, many or a class for expanded clones.

TGTGCCAGCAGTGGGACAGGAGATTACGAGCAGTACTTC CASSGTGDYEQYF TRBJ2-7 TRBD1 TRBV28 many
TGTGCCAGCAGCCCTGCCGCGATCCGAGAGACCCAGTACTTC CASSPAAIRETQYF TRBJ2-5 . TRBV6-6 .
TGCGCCAGCAGGATAGAACGGGGGCCAAGAAATTCTATGAACACTGAAGCTTTCTTT CASRIERGPRNSMNTEAFF TRBJ1-1 . TRBV5-1 many
TGTGCCAGCAGTTTTAGCGGGAGCTCCTACGAGCAGTACTTC CASSFSGSSYEQYF TRBJ2-7 TRBD2 TRBV27 few
TGCAGTGCTAGAGATCGAGGGACAGGGTTGAAGCCCCAGCATTTT CSARDRGTGLKPQHF TRBJ1-5 TRBD1 TRBV20-1 .
TGTGCCACCAGTGAGTCCGGGACTAGCGGATACAATGAGCAGTTCTTC CATSESGTSGYNEQFF TRBJ2-1 TRBD2 TRBV24-1 medium-sized
TGCGCCAGCAGCTACCTACGGGGAGACCCCAGGGTGAGCGGCGAGCAGTACTTC CASSYLRGDPRVSGEQYF TRBJ2-7 . TRBV5-1 many
TGCAGTGCTAGACTGGATTACACTGAAGCTTTCTTT CSARLDYTEAFF TRBJ1-1 . TRBV20-1 .
TGTGCCAGCAGTTCCCTGGGGCAGGGCTTTAACAATGAAGCTTTCTTT CASSSLGQGFNNEAFF TRBJ1-1 . TRBV6-5 .
TGTGCCACCAGGAGAGGTGCGGGGAGCACAGATACGCAGTATTTT CATRRGAGSTDTQYF TRBJ2-3 . TRBV15 few
TGTGCCAGCAGCTTAGACCGACAGGCCAAGGCCCAGTACTTC CASSLDRQAKAQYF TRBJ2-5 . TRBV7-8 .
TGTGCCAGCAGTGAAAACGCCATCCCAAATGAAAAACTGTTTTTT CASSENAIPNEKLFF TRBJ1-4 . TRBV2 many
TGTGCCAGCAGTTACTCCCTTCGGGGGATAACCTACGAGCAGTACTTC CASSYSLRGITYEQYF TRBJ2-7 . TRBV6-5 .
TGTGCCAGCAGCAAGATAAGCGGGGAAGAGACCCAGTACTTC CASSKISGEETQYF TRBJ2-5 TRBD2 TRBV4-2 .
TGTGCCAGCAGCTTAGATCAACAGCGCTATGGCTACACCTTC CASSLDQQRYGYTF TRBJ1-2 . TRBV7-9 medium-sized
TGTGCCACCAGCAGGGGGACCGAATACAATGAGCAGTTCTTC CATSRGTEYNEQFF TRBJ2-1 . TRBV15 few
TGCAGCGCTCAGTACTACTCGAACCCAAATGAGCAGTTCTTC CSAQYYSNPNEQFF TRBJ2-1 . TRBV20-1 .
TGCAGTGTGCACAGTCACAATGAGCAGTTCTTC CSVHSHNEQFF TRBJ2-1 . TRBV20-1 few
TGTGTCGGCAGCTCCGGTGACAGGGCTCAAGAGACCCAGTACTTC CVGSSGDRAQETQYF TRBJ2-5 TRBD1 TRBV7-9 .
TGCGCCAGCAGTTTCCGGGCCTCGGTCTTAGAGACCCAGTACTTC CASSFRASVLETQYF TRBJ2-5 . TRBV5-1 .
TGCAGTGCCCTCCTACCGGAATACAATGAGCAGTTCTTC CSALLPEYNEQFF TRBJ2-1 . TRBV20-1 many
TGTGCCAGCAGCCAACTAGACGACGAGCAGTACTTC CASSQLDDEQYF TRBJ2-7 . TRBV7-6 .
TGTGCCAGCAGCTTGACTATCTCTGGAAACACCATATATTTT CASSLTISGNTIYF TRBJ1-3 . TRBV5-5 .
TGCAGTGCTAGAGATCCGTATGAGCAGTTCTTC CSARDPYEQFF TRBJ2-1 . TRBV20-1 .
TGCAGTGCTAGGGCCCCCGGATACGAGCAGTACTTC CSARAPGYEQYF TRBJ2-7 . TRBV20-1 .
TGTGCCAGCAGCTTAAGGTCGGGGGTCCGTGAGCAGTTCTTC CASSLRSGVREQFF TRBJ2-1 . TRBV11-3 many
TGTGCCAGCAACATGGGACTAGCGGGAGAAGATGAGCAGTTCTTC CASNMGLAGEDEQFF TRBJ2-1 TRBD2 TRBV12-3/TRBV12-4 few
TGCGCCAGCAGCTTCGACAGGTCCTCCTACGAGCAGTACTTC CASSFDRSSYEQYF TRBJ2-7 . TRBV5-1 .
TGTGCCAGCAGGACAAGGACGGTGAACTATGGCTACACCTTC CASRTRTVNYGYTF TRBJ1-2 . TRBV6-2/TRBV6-3 medium-sized
TGTGCCAGCAGCGCCGGGACCGGGGAGCAGTTCTTC CASSAGTGEQFF TRBJ2-1 . TRBV7-3 medium-sized
TGCAGTGCTAAGGGACTAGCGGGTTTCAATGAGCAGTTCTTC CSAKGLAGFNEQFF TRBJ2-1 TRBD2 TRBV20-1 medium-sized
TGCGCCAGCAGCCAAGGCGTCGTCGGAGCGGGAGTCACAGATACGCAGTATTTT CASSQGVVGAGVTDTQYF TRBJ2-3 TRBD2 TRBV4-1 medium-sized
TGTGCCACCAGCCAGGGGGCGGGTGTTGTCGCTTTCTTT CATSQGAGVVAFF TRBJ1-1 TRBD1 TRBV15 medium-sized
TGTGCCAGCAGTGACGATACCGGGACAGTCAGCTCCTACAATGAGCAGTTCTTC CASSDDTGTVSSYNEQFF TRBJ2-1 TRBD1 TRBV2 many
TGTGCCAGCAGTTATGGACTTCTTTACGAGCAGTACTTC CASSYGLLYEQYF TRBJ2-7 . TRBV6-5 medium-sized
TGTGCCAGCTCACCACCACGCGGGGGGGACAATGAGCAGTTCTTC CASSPPRGGDNEQFF TRBJ2-1 TRBD2 TRBV18 few
TGCAGCGTTGAAGGGTTCAGGTCCGGGGAGCTGTTTTTT CSVEGFRSGELFF TRBJ2-2 . TRBV29-1 medium-sized
TGCAGTGCTAGATCCCCAGCGGGAGGCCACAATGAGCAGTTCTTC CSARSPAGGHNEQFF TRBJ2-1 TRBD2 TRBV20-1 many
TGTGCCAGCAGTTTTGGGGGACAGTACAATGAGCAGTTCTTC CASSFGGQYNEQFF TRBJ2-1 TRBD1 TRBV27 medium-sized
TGCAGTGCTCCTATCTGGCGGAGCACAGATACGCAGTATTTT CSAPIWRSTDTQYF TRBJ2-3 . TRBV20-1 medium-sized
TGTGCCAGCAGCTCTGATGGGGACAGGGGTCGGCAGCCCCAGCATTTT CASSSDGDRGRQPQHF TRBJ1-5 TRBD1 TRBV28 medium-sized
TGTGCCAGCAGCTTAAATCCTAGCGGGTACTACGAGCAGTACTTC CASSLNPSGYYEQYF TRBJ2-7 TRBD2 TRBV7-3 .
TGCAGTGCGAATCCCCTCCAGGGTGGCGAGCAGTACTTC CSANPLQGGEQYF TRBJ2-7 . TRBV20-1 many
TGTGCCACCAGTGACCCAGGGGGGAGGAGCTCCTACAATGAGCAGTTCTTC CATSDPGGRSSYNEQFF TRBJ2-1 . TRBV24-1 .
TGTGCCAGCAGCGTAGGGGGGGACAGTGGGTTTGGCTACACCTTC CASSVGGDSGFGYTF TRBJ1-2 TRBD1 TRBV9 many